This T cell receptor beta chain was obtained from a study of PD-L1 blockade in urothelial cancer. Study-wide background: Patients arrived having already received 0 to 3 prior chemotherapy regimens. Analysis of blood occurred 3 weeks (second dose) and 6 weeks after treatment start.

Stated time point: pretreatment peripheral blood. Patients in the study were battling locally advanced or metastatic urothelial carcinoma. Assay used: immunoSEQ multiplex PCR; TCRdb lists only in-frame clones, some missing. Found here are tens of thousands of clones, around 85% of them singletons; the top ten hold more than 12%. Specimen: PBMCs, collected around atezolizumab (anti-PD-L1) treatment. This receptor was taken from a man in his fifties or sixties with urothelial cancer.

CDR3 in amino acids: CASGYRRGGTDTQYF. In DNA, the CDR3 is TGTGCTAGTGGCTATCGAAGGGGGGGTACAGATACGCAGTATTTT. V usage is TRBV12-5 and J usage is TRBJ2-3; weak D call: TRBD2 (7 bases). The germline gives CDR1 LGHNT, CDR2 FRNRAP. V shed 6 bases and J shed 3 bases, with 16 bases lying between them. The CDR3 covers 15 residues.